This passage covers 22 T cell receptor beta chains from one sample sequenced in a study of T-cell reconstitution after alpha-beta-depleted transplantation in children. Preparation of the TCRbeta library was carried out with unique molecular identifiers. Each CDR3 protein gets one entry after TCRdb re-called the PCR reads with MiXCR. The sample lists roughly 350,000 distinct CDR3 sequences, approximately 10% occurring once. The specimen comprised PBMCs from the stem cell graft donor, sampled from the stem cell graft. The receptor source for this set is a human donor who donated a stem cell graft to a child with acute lymphoblastic leukemia.

This clonotype was seen only a few times. The V and J genes are TRBV4-3 and TRBJ1-5, with D hard to call. The CDR3 spans 16 residues. Trimming pared 2 bases from V and 9 bases from J, leaving 20 bases between. Germline CDR1 reads LGHNA; CDR2 reads YSLEER. CDR3 sequence: CASSQTWLEGRTPQHF. As DNA, the CDR3 is TGCGCCAGCAGCCAAACCTGGTTGGAGGGCCGCACGCCCCAGCATTTT.

In its sample, this clonotype was seen a few times. This chain links TRBV7-2 with TRBJ2-4, with D tentatively TRBD1 or TRBD2 (5 bases each). V lost 3 bases and J lost 0, with 9 bases in between. This CDR3 has 15 amino acids. The V gene's germline CDR1 is SGHTA and CDR2 FQGNSA. The CDR3 DNA reads TGTGCCAGCAGCTTCGGGGCCGTAGCCAAAAACATTCAGTACTTC. It translates to CASSFGAVAKNIQYF.

This clonotype has more than one count but fewer than ten. V gene TRBV20-1 combines with J gene TRBJ2-3, with 14 bases matching TRBD2. CDR1 is DFQATT and CDR2 is SNEGSKA in the germline V gene (reference sequence). The CDR3 is 19 residues long. Trimming took 4 bases from V and 2 from J; bases not matched to a gene: 14. This CDR3 is CSATPWTSGRRRPTDTQYF. As DNA, the CDR3 is TGCAGTGCTACCCCATGGACTAGCGGGAGGAGGCGCCCCACAGATACGCAGTATTTT.

There are a few counts of this clonotype. The rearrangement joins TRBV6-2 or TRBV6-3 to TRBJ2-7, with 10 bases matching TRBD2. This CDR3 region has 16 residues. J lost 3 bases, V lost 0 bases, and 5 bases had no gene match. Looked up from germline, CDR1 is MNHEY and CDR2 is SVGEGT. CDR3 nucleotide sequence: TGTGCCAGCAGTTACTCGGAGCGGGAGGGCCTCTACGAGCAGTACTTC. Protein: CASSYSEREGLYEQYF.

This clonotype appeared many times. The genes are TRBV27 and TRBJ2-3; tentatively, D is TRBD2 (5 bases). The CDR3 runs 12 residues. Germline V CDR1 and CDR2: MNHEY, SMNVEV (reference sequence). V was shortened by 3 bases and J by 5 bases, with 6 bases between the two germline ends. The CDR3 bases are TGTGCCAGCAGTTTCGGGGAAGATACGCAGTATTTT. Protein: CASSFGEDTQYF.

This chain uses TRBV24-1 with TRBJ2-2; TRBD1 matches at 7 bases. The CDR3 sequence is 15 residues long. Germline CDR1 is KGHDR and CDR2 is SFDVKD. J was trimmed by 4 bases and V by 7 bases; bases with no gene match: 8. CDR3 sequence (DNA): TGTGCCACCAGGGATAACACAGGGGCCACCGGGGAGCTGTTTTTT. Amino acid sequence: CATRDNTGATGELFF.

This sequence joins TRBV5-1 and TRBJ2-5, with a weak D call TRBD2 (5 bases). Trimming removed 4 bases from V and 2 bases from J, with 12 bases in between. The CDR3 extends over 14 amino acids. The germline V gene has CDR1 SGHRS and CDR2 YFSETQ. Here the CDR3 reads CASSRGTKQETQYF. As DNA, the CDR3 is TGCGCCAGCAGCCGGGGTACAAAGCAAGAGACCCAGTACTTC.

This clonotype has just a few counts. This chain uses TRBV12-3 or TRBV12-4 with TRBJ1-5; unclear D gene. The V end lost 5 bases, the J end lost 4 bases, and 12 bases lay between the germline ends. The CDR3 contains 14 residues. The CDR3 region is CASSLQVPNQPQHF. The CDR3 coding sequence is TGTGCCAGCAGTCTTCAAGTTCCAAATCAGCCCCAGCATTTT.

This clonotype showed up just a few times. The J gene is TRBJ2-5, the V gene TRBV11-2; 10 nucleotides agree with TRBD1. V dropped 4 bases and J dropped 5; count of bases not matched to a gene: 16. This CDR3 has 18 amino acids. The germline V gene encodes CDR1 SGHAT and CDR2 FQNNGV. This CDR3 reads CASSSGVEGTGVAETQYF. The CDR3 nucleotides read TGTGCCAGCAGCTCAGGAGTCGAAGGGACAGGGGTCGCCGAGACCCAGTACTTC.

This clonotype has only a few counts. The rearrangement links TRBV28 to TRBJ1-6; D is unresolved. The CDR3 extends over 12 amino acids. The ends were cut back, 6 bases at V and 6 bases at J, with 6 bases in the middle. Looked up from germline, CDR1 is MDHEN and CDR2 is SYDVKM. The CDR3 nucleotides are TGTGCCAGCAGACCGATTAATTCACCCCTCCACTTT. Amino acids: CASRPINSPLHF.

The rearrangement links TRBV29-1 to TRBJ2-1; TRBD2 might be the D (6 bases). Germline-derived CDR1 and CDR2 are SQVTM and ANQGSEA. Trimming shortened V by 3 bases and J by 5 bases, and 17 bases separated the two germline ends. The CDR3 consists of 15 residues. The CDR3 DNA reads as TGCAGCGTTGAGCCTACCGGGACTGCCGACAATGAGCAGTTCTTC. Its protein product is CSVEPTGTADNEQFF.

The gene calls are TRBV14 and TRBJ1-2; no definite D call. Germline V gives CDR1 SGHDN, CDR2 FVKESK. This CDR3 contains 15 residues. Trimming took 0 bases from V and 8 from J, leaving 16 bases between them. The CDR3 DNA sequence: TGTGCCAGCAGCCAAGATTTGTTCGGGTCGCAGGGCTACACCTTC. It encodes CASSQDLFGSQGYTF.

The chain recombines TRBV20-1 with TRBJ2-7; D uncertain. CDR3 length equals 12 residues. Germline V lookup: CDR1 DFQATT, CDR2 SNEGSKA (reference sequence). Trimming pared 6 bases from V and 3 bases from J, leaving 12 bases between. This CDR3 reads CSAPDGFYEQYF. In nucleotides, the CDR3 is TGCAGTGCCCCGGACGGATTCTACGAGCAGTACTTC.

A few counts support this clonotype. The J gene is TRBJ1-3, the V gene TRBV5-1; 7 bases fit TRBD1. The V and J ends lost 2 bases and 0 bases, in that order; junction bases with no gene match: 2. The CDR3 extends over 15 amino acids. CDR1 and CDR2 from the germline V gene are SGHRS and YFSETQ. The CDR3 loop is CASSFGTASGNTIYF. CDR3 in DNA: TGCGCCAGCAGCTTCGGGACAGCCTCTGGAAACACCATATATTTT.

This clonotype was counted between two and nine times. V and J are TRBV15 and TRBJ2-3; D ambiguous. Trimming removed 5 bases at V and 5 bases at J, with 8 bases between. Germline CDR1 and CDR2: LNHNV and YYDKDF (reference sequence). This CDR3 region has 12 residues. Written as DNA, the CDR3 is TGTGCCACCAGCGCAACCAGAGATACGCAGTATTTT. Translating it yields CATSATRDTQYF. The whole variable domain, filled in from reference TRBV15 and TRBJ2-3, reads DAMVIQNPRYQVTQFGKPVTLSCSQTLNHNVMYWYQQKSSQAPKLLFHYYDKDFNNEADTPDNFQSRRPNTSFCFLDIRSPGLGDTAMYLCATSATRDTQYFGPGTRLTVL.

The chain carries TRBV4-1 and TRBJ2-1; D might be TRBD1 or TRBD2, each matching 5 bases. From germline, CDR1 is MGHRA and CDR2 YSYEKL. The V and J ends lost 3 bases and 9 bases respectively, with 24 bases between them. The CDR3 length is 17 residues. The CDR3 sequence is CASSHPIRALGVAEQFF. In nucleotides, the CDR3 is TGCGCCAGCAGCCACCCTATCCGAGCTTTGGGGGTAGCTGAGCAGTTCTTC.

The rearrangement joins TRBV5-1 to TRBJ2-7; D unclear. The germline V gene has CDR1 SGHRS and CDR2 YFSETQ. The CDR3 is 13 residues long. The V gene lost 1 base and the J gene lost 2 bases, with 7 bases spanning the gap. The chain's CDR3 is CASSLTETYEQYF. The CDR3 nucleotides read TGCGCCAGCAGCTTGACGGAAACCTACGAGCAGTACTTC.

This clonotype was seen ten or more times. The chain is built from TRBV7-9 and TRBJ2-1; 11 bases line up with TRBD2. Germline CDR1 reads SEHNR; CDR2 reads FQNEAQ (reference sequence). This CDR3 has 18 amino acids. V trimming: 1 base; J trimming: 4 bases; junction bases outside the gene matches: 9. CDR3 amino acids: CASSLVGKRLAGYNEQFF. Written as DNA, the CDR3 is TGTGCCAGCAGCTTAGTAGGGAAGCGACTAGCGGGGTACAATGAGCAGTTCTTC.

This clonotype was found a few times. This chain links TRBV20-1 with TRBJ2-4, with 7 bases lining up with TRBD2. The CDR3 has 17 amino acids. Per the germline V gene, CDR1 is DFQATT and CDR2 is SNEGSKA (reference sequence). The V and J ends lost 3 bases and 1 base, in that order; junction bases with no gene match: 12. CDR3 in DNA: TGCAGTGCTAGGGGCACTAGCGTTGGGGTGGCCAAAAACATTCAGTACTTC. Residues: CSARGTSVGVAKNIQYF.

This clonotype was picked up a small number of times. In nucleotides, the CDR3 is TGTGCCAGCAGTTATCCCTTTACCTTAGCGGGAGGTCTCACCGGGGAGCTGTTTTTT. Encoded protein: CASSYPFTLAGGLTGELFF. The genes are TRBV6-2 or TRBV6-3 and TRBJ2-2; 10 bases agree with TRBD2. Trimming took 3 bases from V and 4 from J; bases not matched to a gene: 14. The CDR3 loop spans 19 amino acids. Germline V lookup: CDR1 MNHEY, CDR2 SVGEGT.

V gene TRBV19 combines with J gene TRBJ2-1, with TRBD2 identical over 9 bases. The CDR3 length is 17 residues. Germline V gene lookup returns CDR1 LNHDA and CDR2 SQIVND (reference sequence). The trim removed 1 base at V and 0 bases at J, leaving 4 bases unmatched. The CDR3 loop reads CASSIGLAGFSYNEQFF. The CDR3 nucleotides are TGTGCCAGTAGTATAGGGCTAGCGGGGTTCTCCTACAATGAGCAGTTCTTC.

This clonotype was counted many times. CDR3 region: CSASPPFGEGQETQYF. The CDR3 nucleotides read TGCAGTGCTAGCCCGCCTTTTGGGGAGGGCCAAGAGACCCAGTACTTC. This chain connects TRBV20-1 to TRBJ2-5; TRBD2 agrees at 7 bases. V dropped 3 bases and J dropped 1; count of bases not matched to a gene: 11. Germline CDR1 DFQATT, CDR2 SNEGSKA (reference sequence). This CDR3 region has 16 residues.